A selection of T cell receptor beta chains follows, all from one sample in a study of cytomegalovirus exposure and HLA in healthy donors. Some clones are missing from TCRdb's copy, which holds only in-frame ones; the method was immunoSEQ multiplex PCR. The table lists about 130,000 clones, around 78% of them singletons. Sequences were obtained from PBMCs. The origin of the receptors is a man aged 40-49 years in good health and CMV-seronegative. Both conserved end residues are trimmed from each CDR3.

cdr3_aa j_call v_call
ASSRVAGAYNEQF TRBJ2-1 TRBV18
ASSLEQTRTDTQY TRBJ2-3 TRBV5-4
ASTSLGASGGKYNEQF TRBJ2-1 TRBV5-6
ASSHRQGEEKLF TRBJ1-4 TRBV28
ASSQQGNTIY TRBJ1-3 TRBV7-9
ASSPTSDQPQH TRBJ1-5 TRBV18
ASSHSGQITEAF TRBJ1-1 TRBV19
ASSLGQGTDYGYT TRBJ1-2 TRBV5-4
ASSREFRDYGYT TRBJ1-2 TRBV27
ASSPRQGRSYEQY TRBJ2-7 TRBV5-6
ASSPRGFYEQY TRBJ2-7 TRBV5-8
ASIVAGQSDRNEQF TRBJ2-1 TRBV28
ASSLVSDTAYEQY TRBJ2-7 TRBV7-2
SSSLAGGNSYEQY TRBJ2-7 TRBV7-9
ASSVRGSGVYEQY TRBJ2-7 TRBV9
ASRYSSGANVLT TRBJ2-6 TRBV28
STQQDPYEQY TRBJ2-7 TRBV29-1
ASGRYGGALNTQY TRBJ2-3 TRBV5-6
ASSLAVGGAGINEQF TRBJ2-1 TRBV7-2
ASNTGASLNTEAF TRBJ1-1 TRBV28
SVGQGLNTEAF TRBJ1-1 TRBV29-1
ASSLTGDTEAF TRBJ1-1 TRBV27
ASSQLIAGYEQY TRBJ2-7 TRBV4-1
ATSRDGQLNQPQH TRBJ1-5 TRBV15
ASSYSKGTEAF TRBJ1-1 TRBV6-5
ASKDRGTSNEKLF TRBJ1-4 TRBV25-1
ASSRGQGFTGYT TRBJ1-2 TRBV7-9
ASSPGQGATGELF TRBJ2-2 TRBV6-4
ASSDPTGAAGTQY TRBJ2-5 TRBV25-1
SVEVGVVSEQY TRBJ2-7 TRBV29-1
ASSAGGGKVGTEAF TRBJ1-1 TRBV9
ASSGGAVTGELF TRBJ2-2 TRBV19
ASSEYVNNQPQH TRBJ1-5 TRBV6-1
ASAWDRDDSPLH TRBJ1-6 TRBV19
ASSASGDYEQY TRBJ2-7 TRBV9
ASSFWGGEQF TRBJ2-1 TRBV7-2
ASSSRDGPYEQY TRBJ2-7 TRBV7-2
ASSYSIVNSPLH TRBJ1-6 TRBV6-6
ASSQGANSNQPQH TRBJ1-5 TRBV4-2
ASSQSGTGAYEQY TRBJ2-7 TRBV16
ASRIQGSQETQY TRBJ2-5 TRBV6-6
ASSQRTGKYEQY TRBJ2-7 TRBV4-3